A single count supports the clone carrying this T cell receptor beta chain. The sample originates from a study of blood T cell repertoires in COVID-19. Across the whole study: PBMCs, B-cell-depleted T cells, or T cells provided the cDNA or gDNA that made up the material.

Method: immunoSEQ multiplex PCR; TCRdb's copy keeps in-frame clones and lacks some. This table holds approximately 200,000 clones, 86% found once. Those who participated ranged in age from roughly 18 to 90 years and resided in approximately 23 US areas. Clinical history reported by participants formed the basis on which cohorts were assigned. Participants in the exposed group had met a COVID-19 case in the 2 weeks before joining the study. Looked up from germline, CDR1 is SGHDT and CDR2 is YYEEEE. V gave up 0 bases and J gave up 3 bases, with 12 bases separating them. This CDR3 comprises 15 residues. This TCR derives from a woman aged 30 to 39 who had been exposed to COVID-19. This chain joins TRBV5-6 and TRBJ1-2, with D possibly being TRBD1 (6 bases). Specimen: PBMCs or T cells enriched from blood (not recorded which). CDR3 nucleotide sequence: TGTGCCAGCAGCTTGGACACAGGGAGCGACTATGGCTACACCTTC. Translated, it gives CASSLDTGSDYGYTF.